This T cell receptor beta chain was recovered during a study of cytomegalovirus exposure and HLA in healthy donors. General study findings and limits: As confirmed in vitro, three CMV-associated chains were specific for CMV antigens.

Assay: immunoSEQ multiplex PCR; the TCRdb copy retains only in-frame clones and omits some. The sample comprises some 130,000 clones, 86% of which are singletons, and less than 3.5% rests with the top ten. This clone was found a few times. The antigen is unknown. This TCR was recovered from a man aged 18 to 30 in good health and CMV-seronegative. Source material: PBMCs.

As DNA, the CDR3 is TGTGCCAGCAGTTTAGTAGGACAGGGGGTCGGGGAGCAGTACTTC. It specifies CASSLVGQGVGEQYF. This chain joins TRBV27 and TRBJ2-7, with 10 nucleotides matching TRBD1. This CDR3 spans 15 amino acids. Losses at the gene ends were 2 bases for V and 7 bases for J; bases not matched to a gene: 8. Germline assignment: CDR1 MNHEY and CDR2 SMNVEV (reference sequence).